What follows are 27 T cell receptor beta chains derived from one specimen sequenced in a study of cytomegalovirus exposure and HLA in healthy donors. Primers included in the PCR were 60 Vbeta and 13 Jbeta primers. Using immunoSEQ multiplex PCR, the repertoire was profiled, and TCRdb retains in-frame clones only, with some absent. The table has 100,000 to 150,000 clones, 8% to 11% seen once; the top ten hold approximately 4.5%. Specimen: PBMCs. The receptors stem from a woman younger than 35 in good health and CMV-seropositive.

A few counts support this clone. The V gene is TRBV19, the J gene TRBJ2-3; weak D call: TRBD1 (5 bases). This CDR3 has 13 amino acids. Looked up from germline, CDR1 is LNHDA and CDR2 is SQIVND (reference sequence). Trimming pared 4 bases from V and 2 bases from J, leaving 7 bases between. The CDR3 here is CASSNGATDTQYF. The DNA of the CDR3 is TGTGCCAGTAGTAATGGGGCCACAGATACGCAGTATTTT.

CDR3 sequence: CASSGAGRFDTQYF. Here the CDR3 DNA reads TGTGCCAGCAGTGGGGCAGGGAGGTTTGATACGCAGTATTTT. The chain is built from TRBV2 and TRBJ2-3, with D perhaps TRBD2 (6 bases). Trimming left V 4 bases short and J 6 bases short, with 14 bases between. CDR1 and CDR2 (germline): SNHLY, FYNNEI. The CDR3 has 14 amino acids.

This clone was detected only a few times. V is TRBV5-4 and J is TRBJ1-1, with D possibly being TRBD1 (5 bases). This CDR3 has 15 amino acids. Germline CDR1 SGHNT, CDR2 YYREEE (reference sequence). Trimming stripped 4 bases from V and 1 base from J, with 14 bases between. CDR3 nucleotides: TGTGCCAGCAGCGCGACAGCGACCTCGAACACTGAAGCTTTCTTT. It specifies CASSATATSNTEAFF.

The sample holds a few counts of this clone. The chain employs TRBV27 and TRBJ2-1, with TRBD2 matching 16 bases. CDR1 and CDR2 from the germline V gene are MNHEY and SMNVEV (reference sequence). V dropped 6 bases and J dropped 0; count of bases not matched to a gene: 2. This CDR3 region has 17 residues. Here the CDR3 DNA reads TGTGCCAGCAGGGGACTAGCGGGAGGGAGCTCCTACAATGAGCAGTTCTTC. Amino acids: CASRGLAGGSSYNEQFF.

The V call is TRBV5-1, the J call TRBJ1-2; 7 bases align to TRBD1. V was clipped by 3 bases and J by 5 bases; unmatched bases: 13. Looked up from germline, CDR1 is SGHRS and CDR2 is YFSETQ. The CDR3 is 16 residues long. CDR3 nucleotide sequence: TGCGCCAGCAGCTCCGGGACAGCGGACCTTAATTATGGCTACACCTTC. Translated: CASSSGTADLNYGYTF.

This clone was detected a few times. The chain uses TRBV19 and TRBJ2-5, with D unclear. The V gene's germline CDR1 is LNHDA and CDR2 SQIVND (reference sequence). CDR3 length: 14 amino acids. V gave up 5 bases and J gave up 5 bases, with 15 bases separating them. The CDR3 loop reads CASSPHREKETQYF. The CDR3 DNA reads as TGTGCCAGTAGTCCCCACCGAGAGAAGGAGACCCAGTACTTC.

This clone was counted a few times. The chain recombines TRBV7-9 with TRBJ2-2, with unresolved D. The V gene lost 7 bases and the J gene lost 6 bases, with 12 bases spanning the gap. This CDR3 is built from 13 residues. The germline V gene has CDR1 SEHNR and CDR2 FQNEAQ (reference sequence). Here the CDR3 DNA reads TGTGCCAGCACCTCTTGGCTCGCCGGGGAGCTGTTTTTT. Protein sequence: CASTSWLAGELFF.

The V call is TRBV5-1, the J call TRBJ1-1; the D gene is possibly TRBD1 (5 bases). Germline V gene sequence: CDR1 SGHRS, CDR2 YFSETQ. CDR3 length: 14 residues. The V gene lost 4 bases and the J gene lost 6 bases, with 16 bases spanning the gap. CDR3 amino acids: CASSQMTETPEAFF. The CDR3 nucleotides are TGCGCCAGCAGCCAAATGACAGAAACCCCTGAAGCTTTCTTT.

The CDR3 sequence is CASSFGDRDNYGYTF. In DNA form, the CDR3 reads TGCGCCAGCAGCTTTGGGGACAGGGATAACTATGGCTACACCTTC. This rearrangement joins TRBV5-1 to TRBJ1-2; TRBD1 agrees at 9 bases. V trimming: 2 bases; J trimming: 1 base; junction bases outside the gene matches: 3. The CDR3 spans 15 residues. Germline values: CDR1 SGHRS, CDR2 YFSETQ.

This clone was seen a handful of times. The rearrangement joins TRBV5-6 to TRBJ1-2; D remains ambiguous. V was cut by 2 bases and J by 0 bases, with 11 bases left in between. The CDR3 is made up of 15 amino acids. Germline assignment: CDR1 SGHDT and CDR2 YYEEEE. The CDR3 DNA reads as TGTGCCAGCAGCTTATCGGGAGGCGCTAACTATGGCTACACCTTC. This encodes CASSLSGGANYGYTF.

This CDR3 is CASSLGVTGVGYTF. Written as DNA, the CDR3 is TGTGCCAGCAGTTTAGGGGTGACAGGGGTAGGCTACACCTTC. The rearrangement uses TRBV28 and TRBJ1-2; 8 positions agree with TRBD1. With V trimmed by 2 bases and J by 8 bases, 7 bases remained unmatched. From germline, CDR1 is MDHEN and CDR2 SYDVKM. This CDR3 comprises 14 residues.

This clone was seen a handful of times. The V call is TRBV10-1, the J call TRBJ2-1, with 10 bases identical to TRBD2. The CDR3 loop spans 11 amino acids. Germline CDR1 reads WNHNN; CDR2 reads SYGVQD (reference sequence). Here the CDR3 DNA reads TGCGGGAGCGGGAGGGGCAATGAGCAGTTCTTC. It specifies CGSGRGNEQFF.

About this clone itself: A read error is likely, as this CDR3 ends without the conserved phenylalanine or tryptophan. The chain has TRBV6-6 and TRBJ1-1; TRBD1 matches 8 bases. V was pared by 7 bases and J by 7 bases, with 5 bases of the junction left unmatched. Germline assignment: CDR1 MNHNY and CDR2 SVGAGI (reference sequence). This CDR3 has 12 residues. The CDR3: CASILGQGEAFL. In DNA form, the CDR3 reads TGTGCCAGCATCCTTGGACAGGGTGAAGCTTTCTTG.

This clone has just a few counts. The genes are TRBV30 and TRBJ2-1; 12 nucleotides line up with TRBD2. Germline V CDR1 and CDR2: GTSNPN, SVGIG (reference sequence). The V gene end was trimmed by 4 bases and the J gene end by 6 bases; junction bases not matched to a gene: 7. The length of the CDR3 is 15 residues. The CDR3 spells CAWNRGLAGTNEQFF. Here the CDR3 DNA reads TGTGCCTGGAACCGTGGACTAGCGGGGACCAATGAGCAGTTCTTC.

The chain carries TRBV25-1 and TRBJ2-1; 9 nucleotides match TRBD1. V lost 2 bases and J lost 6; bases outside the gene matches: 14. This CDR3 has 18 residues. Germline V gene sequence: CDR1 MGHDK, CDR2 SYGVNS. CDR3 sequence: CASSEQEVGGQGVNEQFF. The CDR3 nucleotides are TGTGCCAGCAGTGAACAGGAGGTGGGGGGACAGGGTGTCAATGAGCAGTTCTTC.

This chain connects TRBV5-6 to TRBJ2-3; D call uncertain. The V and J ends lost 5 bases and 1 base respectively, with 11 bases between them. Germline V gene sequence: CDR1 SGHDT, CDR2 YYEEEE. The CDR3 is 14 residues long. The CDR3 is CASSSPFRTDTQYF. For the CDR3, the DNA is TGTGCCAGCAGTTCCCCCTTCCGCACAGATACGCAGTATTTT.

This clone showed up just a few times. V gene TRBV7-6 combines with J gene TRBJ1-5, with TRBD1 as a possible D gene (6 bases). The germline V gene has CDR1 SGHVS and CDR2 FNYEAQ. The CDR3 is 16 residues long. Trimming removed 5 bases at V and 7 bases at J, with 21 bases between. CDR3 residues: CASSPYRDTPGQPQHF. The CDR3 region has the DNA TGTGCCAGCAGCCCATATCGGGACACCCCAGGGCAGCCCCAGCATTTT.

CDR3 bases: TGTGCCAGCAGCTTTAGCGCCGGGGCCAACGTCCTGACTTTC. Translating it yields CASSFSAGANVLTF. The V call is TRBV7-8, the J call TRBJ2-6; D might be TRBD2 (5 bases). V lost 3 bases and J lost 4, with 7 bases in between. The CDR3 loop spans 14 amino acids. Germline assignment: CDR1 SGHVS and CDR2 FQNEAQ.

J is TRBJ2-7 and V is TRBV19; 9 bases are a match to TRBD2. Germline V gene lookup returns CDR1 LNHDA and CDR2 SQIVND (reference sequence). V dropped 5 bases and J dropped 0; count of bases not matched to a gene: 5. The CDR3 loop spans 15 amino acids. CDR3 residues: CASSASGNPSYEQYF. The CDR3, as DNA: TGTGCCAGTAGTGCTAGCGGGAACCCCTCCTACGAGCAGTACTTC.

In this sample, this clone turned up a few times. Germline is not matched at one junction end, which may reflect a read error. The CDR3 is CASGLTTGSNTEAFF. CDR3 nucleotide sequence: TGCGCCAGCGGCTTGACCACAGGGTCGAACACTGAAGCTTTCTTT. This rearrangement joins TRBV5-1 to TRBJ1-1; weak D call: TRBD1 (6 bases). CDR1 and CDR2 from the germline V gene are SGHRS and YFSETQ. CDR3 length equals 15 residues.

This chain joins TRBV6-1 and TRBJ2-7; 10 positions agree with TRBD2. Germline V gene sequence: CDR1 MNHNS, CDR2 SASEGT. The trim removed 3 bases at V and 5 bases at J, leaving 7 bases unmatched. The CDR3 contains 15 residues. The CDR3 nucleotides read TGTGCCAGCAGTGATATCCCCCTAGCGGGGGACGAGCAGTACTTC. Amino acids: CASSDIPLAGDEQYF.

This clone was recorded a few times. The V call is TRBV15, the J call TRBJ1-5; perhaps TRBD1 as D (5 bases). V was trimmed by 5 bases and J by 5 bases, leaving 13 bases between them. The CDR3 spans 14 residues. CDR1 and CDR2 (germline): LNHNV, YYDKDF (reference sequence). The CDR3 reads CATSATWGDQPQHF. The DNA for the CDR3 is TGTGCCACCAGCGCTACCTGGGGGGATCAGCCCCAGCATTTT.

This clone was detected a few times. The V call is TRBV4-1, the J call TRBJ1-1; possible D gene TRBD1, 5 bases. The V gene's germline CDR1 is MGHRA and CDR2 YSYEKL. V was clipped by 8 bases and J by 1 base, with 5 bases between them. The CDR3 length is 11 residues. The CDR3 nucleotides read TGCGCCAGCCAGGGGAACACTGAAGCTTTCTTT. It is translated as CASQGNTEAFF.

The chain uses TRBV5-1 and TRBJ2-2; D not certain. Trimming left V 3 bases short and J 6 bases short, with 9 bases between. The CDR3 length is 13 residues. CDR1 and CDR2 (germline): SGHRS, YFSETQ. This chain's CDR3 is CASSSGEAGELFF. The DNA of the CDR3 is TGCGCCAGCAGCTCCGGAGAGGCCGGGGAGCTGTTTTTT. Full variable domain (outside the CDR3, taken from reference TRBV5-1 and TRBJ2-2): KAGVTQTPRYLIKTRGQQVTLSCSPISGHRSVSWYQQTPGQGLQFLFEYFSETQRNKGNFPGRFSGRQFSNSRSEMNVSTLELGDSALYLCASSSGEAGELFFGEGSRLTVL.

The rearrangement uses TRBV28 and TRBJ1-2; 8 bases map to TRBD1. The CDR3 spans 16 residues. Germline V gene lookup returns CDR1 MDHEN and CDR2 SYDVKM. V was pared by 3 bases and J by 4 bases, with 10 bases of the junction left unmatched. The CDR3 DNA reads TGTGCCAGCAGTTTTCCTCCGGGACAGGTTTTCTATGGCTACACCTTC. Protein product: CASSFPPGQVFYGYTF.

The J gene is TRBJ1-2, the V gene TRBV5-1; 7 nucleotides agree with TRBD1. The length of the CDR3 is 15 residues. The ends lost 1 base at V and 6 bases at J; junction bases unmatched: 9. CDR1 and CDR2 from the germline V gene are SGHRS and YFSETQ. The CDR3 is CASSLTAQGFDGYTF. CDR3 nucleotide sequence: TGCGCCAGCAGCTTGACGGCACAGGGGTTCGATGGCTACACCTTC.

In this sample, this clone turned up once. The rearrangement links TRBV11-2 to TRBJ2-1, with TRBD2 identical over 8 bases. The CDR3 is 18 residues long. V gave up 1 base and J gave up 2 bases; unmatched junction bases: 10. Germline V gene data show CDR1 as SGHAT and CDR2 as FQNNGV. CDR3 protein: CASSLVGTGGDPYNEQFF. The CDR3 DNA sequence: TGTGCCAGCAGCTTAGTGGGGACCGGGGGGGATCCCTACAATGAGCAGTTCTTC.